This T cell receptor (beta chain) is from a study of T-cell reconstitution after alpha-beta-depleted transplantation in children. As it was prepared, the TCRbeta library received unique molecular identifiers. TCRdb re-called the PCR reads with MiXCR, one entry per CDR3 protein. The top ten hold more than 25% of the sample, which has about 980,000 distinct CDR3 sequences, roughly 29% seen once. Germline CDR1 reads MGHDK; CDR2 reads SYGVNS. This CDR3 comprises 14 residues. V was shortened by 4 bases and J by 2 bases, with 9 bases between the two germline ends. Sequenced material: PBMCs, mostly from graft donor cells, taken 360 days after TCRalphabeta/CD19-depleted stem cell transplant. The V call is TRBV25-1, the J call TRBJ1-3; tentative D call: TRBD1 (5 bases). This sequence was found in a boy in the first two years of life who had a stem cell transplant for SCID, so the T cells may come from the graft donor. The CDR3 is CASSGGVTGNTIYF. Written as DNA, the CDR3 is TGTGCCAGCAGTGGAGGGGTCACTGGAAACACCATATATTTT.